The entry below describes one T cell receptor (beta chain). V lost 2 bases and J 9 bases, leaving 4 bases between the germline ends. The germline CDR1 and CDR2 sequences are KGHDR and SFDVKD. There are 11 residues in the CDR3. The sample's time point: patch test 1, 2 weeks after DPC sensitization. Described treatment: therapeutic diphenylcyclopropenone sensitization with weekly scalp DPC. This entry comes from a study of human T cells and chemical hapten exposure. How the authors handled the data: Sample-level TCR yields exhibited a median of about 96,000, with a range of roughly 20,000 to 750,000. Each CDR3 protein is one row after TCRdb ran MiXCR on the RACE reads. These V and J calls are TCRdb output, not the study's own analysis. Here the sample spans over 95,000 distinct CDR3 sequences, roughly 12% being singletons.

The source is a woman aged 40 to 55 with alopecia areata. Some clones in this sample may be carry-over from other donors' samples. The rearrangement links TRBV24-1 to TRBJ2-1, with D uncertain. Specimen: whole blood, collected in connection with sensitization to the hapten diphenylcyclopropenone (DPC). CDR3 coding DNA: TGTGCCACCAGTGATTCGGGTGAGCAGTTCTTC. It yields the protein CATSDSGEQFF.